The rows below give T cell receptor beta chains drawn from one sample of a study of response to subunit inactivated influenza vaccine. TCRdb reprocessed the RT-PCR reads with MiXCR, giving one entry per CDR3 protein. The table lists around 520,000 distinct CDR3 sequences, about 11% of them singletons, with around 9.6% in the top ten. Sequenced material: PBMCs from blood, taken on the day of vaccination. The receptors stem from a man between 45 and 60 years old who received an inactivated influenza vaccine. The CDR3 runs from the conserved cysteine through the conserved F or W. Each record gives: D gene, V gene, J gene, clone size, CDR3 DNA, CDR3 protein. A D gene is named only where the DNA matches it firmly. A row's size may be missing; if present it is once, few, many or a size class.

d_gene: .
v_gene: TRBV25-1
j_gene: TRBJ2-5
abundance: .
CDR3nt: TGTGCCAGCAGTGATCTCAGGGCGGTTATAGAGACCCAGTACTTC
CDR3aa: CASSDLRAVIETQYF

d_gene: .
v_gene: TRBV6-2/TRBV6-3
j_gene: TRBJ2-5
abundance: few
CDR3nt: TGTGCCAGCAGTTACTTTGCGGAGGAGGAGACCCAGTACTTC
CDR3aa: CASSYFAEEETQYF

d_gene: TRBD2
v_gene: TRBV29-1
j_gene: TRBJ2-1
abundance: many
CDR3nt: TGCAGCGTTGCCCGGACTAGCGAGAATGAGCAGTTCTTC
CDR3aa: CSVARTSENEQFF

d_gene: .
v_gene: TRBV6-5
j_gene: TRBJ2-3
abundance: .
CDR3nt: TGTGCCAGCAGTTACCACAGCAATCCTAGCACAGATACGCAGTATTTT
CDR3aa: CASSYHSNPSTDTQYF

d_gene: .
v_gene: TRBV21-1
j_gene: TRBJ1-2
abundance: .
CDR3nt: TGTGCCAGCAGCCTGGGACAGGGGATCATTACTAACTATGGCTACACCTTC
CDR3aa: CASSLGQGIITNYGYTF

d_gene: TRBD2
v_gene: TRBV4-3
j_gene: TRBJ2-3
abundance: few
CDR3nt: TGCGCCAGCAGCCTCTTGACTAGCGGGATTGGGGGAGATACGCAGTATTTT
CDR3aa: CASSLLTSGIGGDTQYF

d_gene: .
v_gene: TRBV7-2
j_gene: TRBJ2-1
abundance: .
CDR3nt: TGTGCCAGCAGCCTAATTGGCAGGGATGAGCAGTTCTTC
CDR3aa: CASSLIGRDEQFF

d_gene: TRBD1
v_gene: TRBV29-1
j_gene: TRBJ2-1
abundance: .
CDR3nt: TGCAGCGGACAGGGAGTCGGCAATGAGCAGTTCTTC
CDR3aa: CSGQGVGNEQFF

d_gene: TRBD1
v_gene: TRBV20-1
j_gene: TRBJ2-1
abundance: .
CDR3nt: TGCAGTGCTAGAAGGACAGGGGGCGCTTACAATGAGCAGTTCTTC
CDR3aa: CSARRTGGAYNEQFF

d_gene: TRBD2
v_gene: TRBV7-2
j_gene: TRBJ2-1
abundance: .
CDR3nt: TGTGCCAGCAGCTTAGTGGCTAGCGGGAGGCGTGGGGATGAGCAGTTCTTC
CDR3aa: CASSLVASGRRGDEQFF

d_gene: .
v_gene: TRBV20-1
j_gene: TRBJ2-2
abundance: many
CDR3nt: TGCAGTGCTAGTGGGTGGGACACCGGGGAGCTGTTTTTT
CDR3aa: CSASGWDTGELFF

d_gene: TRBD2
v_gene: TRBV7-9
j_gene: TRBJ2-3
abundance: .
CDR3nt: TGTGCCAGCAGTTTCCTAGCGGGAGAGGGAACAGATACGCAGTATTTT
CDR3aa: CASSFLAGEGTDTQYF

d_gene: TRBD2
v_gene: TRBV30
j_gene: TRBJ2-3
abundance: .
CDR3nt: TGTGCCTGGAGTCCCAGTAGCGGGGGGCCCACAGATACGCAGTATTTT
CDR3aa: CAWSPSSGGPTDTQYF

d_gene: .
v_gene: TRBV19
j_gene: TRBJ1-4
abundance: .
CDR3nt: TGTGCCAGTTCCTCACTCACCTTGTGGGAAAAACTGTTTTTT
CDR3aa: CASSSLTLWEKLFF